Detailed here is one T cell receptor (beta chain). This specimen comes from a study of OX40 agonist ivuxolimab in advanced cancers. Profiling relied on immunoSEQ multiplex PCR, and the TCRdb table lists in-frame clones only, not all of them. The data contain 15,000 to 25,000 clones, 75% to 85% of them singletons. Germline V gene data show CDR1 as SGHTA and CDR2 as FQGNSA. The CDR3 has 15 amino acids. V shed 3 bases and J shed 7 bases, with 16 bases lying between them. The origin of this receptor is an adult with an advanced solid tumor such as melanoma, head and neck, liver or kidney cancer. The rearrangement uses TRBV7-2 and TRBJ2-1, with D maybe TRBD2 (6 bases). This sample comprised CD4+ or CD8+ T cells sorted from blood, obtained in a trial of the OX40 agonist ivuxolimab. CDR3 nucleotide sequence: TGTGCCAGCAGCTTCGCTGCGGGGCTGGGGAATGAGCAGTTCTTC. It specifies CASSFAAGLGNEQFF.